These 27 T cell receptor beta chains came from one sample sequenced in a study of blood T cell repertoires in COVID-19. Repertoires were generated with immunoSEQ multiplex PCR, while TCRdb's copy carries only in-frame clones and drops some. Of roughly 86,000 clones listed, around 81% are singletons. Sample: peripheral blood. These receptors all come from a man aged 50-60 years who had recovered from COVID-19.

The CDR3 DNA reads as TGTGCCAGTAGTACTCTTGCGGGGATATACAATGAGCAGTTCTTC. It yields the protein CASSTLAGIYNEQFF. The chain is built from TRBV19 and TRBJ2-1, with D possibly TRBD2 on 6 matching bases. The V gene lost 4 bases and the J gene lost 4 bases, with 14 bases spanning the gap. The CDR3 consists of 15 residues. Per the germline V gene, CDR1 is LNHDA and CDR2 is SQIVND (reference sequence).

This chain joins TRBV10-3 and TRBJ1-1; possibly TRBD1 for D (5 bases). V dropped 6 bases and J dropped 5 bases, with 10 bases sitting between them. This CDR3 is built from 12 residues. Germline V gene data show CDR1 as ENHRY and CDR2 as SYGVKD. In DNA, the CDR3 is TGTGCCATCAGCGTCGGGGGGACTGAAGCTTTCTTT. It encodes CAISVGGTEAFF.

This clone has a count of ten or more. The J gene is TRBJ2-6, the V gene TRBV19, with D possibly being TRBD1 (5 bases). The CDR3 is 15 amino acids. Trimming removed 3 bases from V and 3 bases from J, with 9 bases in between. Germline V lookup: CDR1 LNHDA, CDR2 SQIVND (reference sequence). The CDR3 sequence: CASSISGYGANVLTF. The CDR3 DNA is TGTGCCAGTAGTATTTCAGGGTATGGGGCCAACGTCCTGACTTTC. The entire variable domain, with the rest obtained from reference TRBV19 and TRBJ2-6, is as follows: DGGITQSPKYLFRKEGQNVTLSCEQNLNHDAMYWYRQDPGQGLRLIYYSQIVNDFQKGDIAEGYSVSREKKESFPLTVTSAQKNPTAFYLCASSISGYGANVLTFGAGSRLTVL.

V is TRBV3-1 (or the pseudogene TRBV3-2) and J is TRBJ1-1; TRBD1 matches 10 bases. The CDR3 length is 16 residues. Germline lookup yields CDR1 LGHDT and CDR2 YNNKEL (reference sequence). Losses at the gene ends were 4 bases for V and 1 base for J; bases not matched to a gene: 6. The CDR3 is CASSPRQGARNTEAFF. The DNA of the CDR3 is TGTGCCAGCAGCCCCAGACAGGGGGCGCGGAACACTGAAGCTTTCTTT.

V gene TRBV3-1 (or the pseudogene TRBV3-2) combines with J gene TRBJ1-2; 9 bases are shared with TRBD1. CDR1 is LGHDT and CDR2 is YNNKEL in the germline V gene (reference sequence). This CDR3 comprises 14 residues. V lost 4 bases to trimming and J lost 2 bases; unmatched junction nucleotides: 2. The DNA for the CDR3 is TGTGCCAGCAGCCCCGGACAGGGGAACTATGGCTACACCTTC. Encoded protein: CASSPGQGNYGYTF.

V usage is TRBV2 and J usage is TRBJ2-1; 12 bases are shared with TRBD2. The germline V gene has CDR1 SNHLY and CDR2 FYNNEI. The CDR3 sequence is 14 residues long. Unmatched junction bases numbered 5, after V lost 6 bases and J lost 8 bases. The CDR3 is CASRRLAGVYEQFF. In DNA form, the CDR3 reads TGTGCCAGCAGAAGACTAGCGGGAGTATATGAGCAGTTCTTC.

The chain employs TRBV4-2 and TRBJ2-2, with D possibly TRBD2 on 5 matching bases. V was trimmed by 1 base and J by 0 bases, leaving 12 bases between them. Germline CDR1 and CDR2: LGHNA and YNFKEQ. This CDR3 is 17 amino acids long. CDR3 loop: CASSQGKEDANTGELFF. The CDR3 coding sequence is TGTGCCAGCAGCCAAGGCAAGGAGGACGCGAACACCGGGGAGCTGTTTTTT.

This clone was detected only a few times. The gene calls are TRBV4-2 and TRBJ2-1; TRBD1 is a possible D gene (6 bases). Germline V gene sequence: CDR1 LGHNA, CDR2 YNFKEQ. V shed 0 bases and J shed 2 bases, with 17 bases lying between them. The CDR3 runs to 18 residues. CDR3 amino acids: CASSQDRPGVYTYNEQFF. In nucleotides, the CDR3 is TGTGCCAGCAGCCAAGATCGGCCAGGGGTTTATACCTACAATGAGCAGTTCTTC.

V usage is TRBV19 and J usage is TRBJ1-1; no clear D gene. Germline lookup yields CDR1 LNHDA and CDR2 SQIVND (reference sequence). V was pared by 5 bases and J by 6 bases, with 10 bases between. The CDR3 is made up of 12 amino acids. The CDR3, as DNA: TGTGCCAGTAGTGCCGGGTTTCCTGAAGCTTTCTTT. Amino acids: CASSAGFPEAFF. The full variable domain, in which reference TRBV19 and TRBJ1-1 provide the parts outside the CDR3, is DGGITQSPKYLFRKEGQNVTLSCEQNLNHDAMYWYRQDPGQGLRLIYYSQIVNDFQKGDIAEGYSVSREKKESFPLTVTSAQKNPTAFYLCASSAGFPEAFFGQGTRLTVV.

V usage is TRBV2 and J usage is TRBJ1-2; 8 nucleotides agree with TRBD1. Trimming took 8 bases from V and 4 from J; bases not matched to a gene: 3. This CDR3 spans 12 amino acids. CDR1 and CDR2 (germline): SNHLY, FYNNEI. The CDR3 DNA is TGTGCCAGCCAGGACAGGGTCTATGGCTACACCTTC. It specifies CASQDRVYGYTF.

This chain uses TRBV7-6 with TRBJ1-2, with 7 nucleotides matching TRBD1. CDR3 length: 15 residues. V gave up 0 bases and J gave up 10 bases; unmatched junction bases: 11. The V gene's germline CDR1 is SGHVS and CDR2 FNYEAQ. CDR3 nucleotides: TGTGCCAGCAGCTTAGCGCTGGGGGACAGCCAAGACTACACCTTC. As protein: CASSLALGDSQDYTF.

This chain uses TRBV19 with TRBJ1-2; D may be TRBD1 (6 bases). V was shortened by 1 base and J by 4 bases, with 10 bases between the two germline ends. The germline gives CDR1 LNHDA, CDR2 SQIVND (reference sequence). The CDR3 sequence is 14 residues long. This CDR3 reads CASSIGQGIYGYTF. The CDR3 coding sequence is TGTGCCAGTAGTATAGGGCAGGGGATCTATGGCTACACCTTC. Based on the CDR3 plus reference TRBV19 and TRBJ1-2, the full variable domain is DGGITQSPKYLFRKEGQNVTLSCEQNLNHDAMYWYRQDPGQGLRLIYYSQIVNDFQKGDIAEGYSVSREKKESFPLTVTSAQKNPTAFYLCASSIGQGIYGYTFGSGTRLTVV.

This chain uses TRBV6-5 with TRBJ1-5, with D possibly TRBD1 on 6 matching bases. This CDR3 has 15 residues. Trimming pared 6 bases from V and 3 bases from J, leaving 15 bases between. The germline V gene encodes CDR1 MNHEY and CDR2 SVGAGI. CDR3 DNA sequence: TGTGCCAGCAGGGAGGGGGGGAGGAACAATCAGCCCCAGCATTTT. Translated, it gives CASREGGRNNQPQHF.

The DNA for the CDR3 is TGCGCCAGCAGCCAAGGAGTGCGGGATGAGCAGTTCTTC. It yields the protein CASSQGVRDEQFF. The rearrangement joins TRBV4-3 to TRBJ2-1; tentative D call: TRBD2 (5 bases). V lost 1 base and J 8 bases, leaving 9 bases between the germline ends. Germline CDR1 is LGHNA and CDR2 is YSLEER. The CDR3 is made up of 13 amino acids.

The chain has TRBV7-9 and TRBJ2-7; D possibly corresponds to TRBD2 (5 bases). The germline V and J ends were trimmed by 4 bases and 0 bases, with 10 bases remaining between them. The CDR3 has 14 residues. In germline, CDR1 is SEHNR, CDR2 FQNEAQ (reference sequence). CDR3 in amino acids: CASSSLAGSYEQYF. The CDR3 bases are TGTGCCAGCAGCTCGCTAGCCGGCTCCTACGAGCAGTACTTC.

The rearrangement uses TRBV11-2 and TRBJ1-2, with TRBD1 matching 7 bases. This CDR3 contains 17 residues. Germline V CDR1 and CDR2: SGHAT, FQNNGV. V shed 4 bases and J 8 bases; nucleotides not matched to a gene: 19. CDR3 nucleotide sequence: TGTGCCAGCAGCTCGAATTGGGACAGACCATCTGCGAAAGGCTACACCTTC. The encoded protein is CASSSNWDRPSAKGYTF.

The chain combines TRBV5-8 with TRBJ1-1; perhaps TRBD1 as D (6 bases). The CDR3 sequence is 13 residues long. V lost 0 bases to trimming and J lost 6 bases, with 9 bases between them. The germline CDR1 and CDR2 sequences are SGHTS and YDEGEE. The CDR3 is CASSLEAGAEAFF. In nucleotides, the CDR3 is TGTGCCAGCAGCTTGGAGGCAGGGGCTGAAGCTTTCTTT.

The chain carries TRBV19 and TRBJ2-7, with D perhaps matching TRBD1 (6 bases). Between the trimmed V and J ends, which lost 6 bases and 4 bases, there was a span of 16 bases. The CDR3 spans 14 residues. Per the germline V gene, CDR1 is LNHDA and CDR2 is SQIVND (reference sequence). CDR3 region: CASRLTGISYEQYF. DNA of the CDR3: TGTGCCAGTAGACTCACAGGGATTTCGTACGAGCAGTACTTC. The variable domain in full, with the rest retrieved from reference TRBV19 and TRBJ2-7, is DGGITQSPKYLFRKEGQNVTLSCEQNLNHDAMYWYRQDPGQGLRLIYYSQIVNDFQKGDIAEGYSVSREKKESFPLTVTSAQKNPTAFYLCASRLTGISYEQYFGPGTRLTVT.

The sample holds one count of this clone. The rearrangement uses TRBV28 and TRBJ2-7; 11 nucleotides match TRBD2. Trimming removed 4 bases from V and 6 bases from J; junction bases left unmatched: 8. Germline V gene lookup returns CDR1 MDHEN and CDR2 SYDVKM. This CDR3 spans 15 amino acids. The CDR3 is CASSSSGGFLPEQYF. The CDR3 DNA reads as TGTGCCAGCAGTTCTAGCGGGGGGTTTTTACCCGAGCAGTACTTC.

The chain couples TRBV9 to TRBJ2-2; 8 bases map to TRBD2. CDR3 length: 17 amino acids. The ends lost 4 bases at V and 5 bases at J; junction bases unmatched: 13. Germline values: CDR1 SGDLS, CDR2 YYNGEE. The CDR3 DNA follows: TGTGCCAGCAGCTCCAGAGGGCGAGCGGGAGCGACCGGGGAGCTGTTTTTT. This gives the protein CASSSRGRAGATGELFF.

The chain employs TRBV10-3 and TRBJ1-3; TRBD1 agrees at 9 bases. Germline V gene lookup returns CDR1 ENHRY and CDR2 SYGVKD. J gave up 0 bases and V 5 bases, and 14 bases lay outside the gene matches. This CDR3 is built from 19 residues. CDR3 coding DNA: TGTGCCATCAGTAGAGCAGAAGGGGGACAGGGCCACTCTGGAAACACCATATATTTT. Amino acid sequence: CAISRAEGGQGHSGNTIYF.

This clone was counted only a few times. V and J are TRBV7-2 and TRBJ2-1; D ambiguous. The V end lost 1 base, the J end lost 0 bases, and 7 bases lay between the germline ends. Per the germline V gene, CDR1 is SGHTA and CDR2 is FQGNSA. The CDR3 spans 15 residues. The CDR3 coding sequence is TGTGCCAGCAGCTTAGGAGCGAGCTCCTACAATGAGCAGTTCTTC. It encodes CASSLGASSYNEQFF.

This clone was seen only a few times. The V gene is TRBV19, the J gene TRBJ2-1; TRBD2 might be the D (6 bases). The CDR3 extends over 14 amino acids. Trimming stripped 4 bases from V and 7 bases from J, with 14 bases between. Germline V CDR1 and CDR2: LNHDA, SQIVND (reference sequence). The CDR3 DNA follows: TGTGCCAGTAGTAGGGGGGTAATCGCGAATGAGCAGTTCTTC. The encoded protein is CASSRGVIANEQFF. Full variable domain (rest looked up from reference TRBV19 and TRBJ2-1): DGGITQSPKYLFRKEGQNVTLSCEQNLNHDAMYWYRQDPGQGLRLIYYSQIVNDFQKGDIAEGYSVSREKKESFPLTVTSAQKNPTAFYLCASSRGVIANEQFFGPGTRLTVL.

The chain links TRBV6-6 to TRBJ1-6, with 11 bases identical to TRBD1. J was trimmed by 10 bases and V by 4 bases; bases with no gene match: 6. This CDR3 comprises 15 residues. The V gene's germline CDR1 is MNHNY and CDR2 SVGAGI (reference sequence). The CDR3 nucleotides read TGTGCCAGCAGTTCGGTGGGGACAGGGGGATCACCCCTCCACTTT. Translated: CASSSVGTGGSPLHF.

This clone was recorded once. The genes are TRBV7-2 and TRBJ2-7; tentative D call: TRBD1 (6 bases). V was clipped by 5 bases and J by 3 bases, with 14 bases between them. Germline V lookup: CDR1 SGHTA, CDR2 FQGNSA. The CDR3 spans 14 residues. For the CDR3, the DNA is TGTGCCAGCAGCACCCGGGACACAAGCTACGAGCAGTACTTC. Protein product: CASSTRDTSYEQYF.

This chain joins TRBV20-1 and TRBJ1-4; D is unclear. CDR1 and CDR2 from the germline V gene are DFQATT and SNEGSKA (reference sequence). Trimming removed 3 bases from V and 10 bases from J, with 15 bases in between. This CDR3 is 13 amino acids long. The CDR3 nucleotides are TGCAGTGCTAGTCCCCAGCAATCGGGAAAACTGTTTTTT. Translation gives CSASPQQSGKLFF.

The rearrangement links TRBV9 to TRBJ1-4; 8 bases are a match to TRBD1. The CDR3 is 15 amino acids. J lost 4 bases, V lost 3 bases, and 5 bases had no gene match. Germline CDR1 reads SGDLS; CDR2 reads YYNGEE. The CDR3 DNA follows: TGTGCCAGCAGCGCACAGACAGGGGTTAATGAAAAACTGTTTTTT. Protein sequence: CASSAQTGVNEKLFF.